This T cell receptor (beta chain) derives from a study of shared clonotypes between healthy human individuals. CD4+ cells underwent separation, giving CD45RA+ naive and CD45RA-negative memory subsets. Repertoires were generated with immunoSEQ multiplex PCR, while TCRdb's copy carries only in-frame clones and drops some. The sample gives 1 million to 1.3 million clones, around 82% of which show up once; more than 0.55% is in the top ten. Losses at the gene ends were 1 base for V and 0 bases for J; bases not matched to a gene: 8. Germline assignment: CDR1 SGHRS and CDR2 YFSETQ. CDR3 length: 17 amino acids.

V is TRBV5-1 and J is TRBJ1-1, with 8 bases identical to TRBD1. Sequencing used memory CD4+ T cells from PBMCs. Subset defined: CD45RA-negative fraction. This TCR derives from a young man in good health. Some clones in this sample may be carry-over from other donors' samples. DNA for the CDR3: TGCGCCAGCAGCTTGATCAGGGGGCAGAGAATGAACACTGAAGCTTTCTTT. It encodes CASSLIRGQRMNTEAFF. Complete variable domain (other parts from reference TRBV5-1 and TRBJ1-1): KAGVTQTPRYLIKTRGQQVTLSCSPISGHRSVSWYQQTPGQGLQFLFEYFSETQRNKGNFPGRFSGRQFSNSRSEMNVSTLELGDSALYLCASSLIRGQRMNTEAFFGQGTRLTVV.